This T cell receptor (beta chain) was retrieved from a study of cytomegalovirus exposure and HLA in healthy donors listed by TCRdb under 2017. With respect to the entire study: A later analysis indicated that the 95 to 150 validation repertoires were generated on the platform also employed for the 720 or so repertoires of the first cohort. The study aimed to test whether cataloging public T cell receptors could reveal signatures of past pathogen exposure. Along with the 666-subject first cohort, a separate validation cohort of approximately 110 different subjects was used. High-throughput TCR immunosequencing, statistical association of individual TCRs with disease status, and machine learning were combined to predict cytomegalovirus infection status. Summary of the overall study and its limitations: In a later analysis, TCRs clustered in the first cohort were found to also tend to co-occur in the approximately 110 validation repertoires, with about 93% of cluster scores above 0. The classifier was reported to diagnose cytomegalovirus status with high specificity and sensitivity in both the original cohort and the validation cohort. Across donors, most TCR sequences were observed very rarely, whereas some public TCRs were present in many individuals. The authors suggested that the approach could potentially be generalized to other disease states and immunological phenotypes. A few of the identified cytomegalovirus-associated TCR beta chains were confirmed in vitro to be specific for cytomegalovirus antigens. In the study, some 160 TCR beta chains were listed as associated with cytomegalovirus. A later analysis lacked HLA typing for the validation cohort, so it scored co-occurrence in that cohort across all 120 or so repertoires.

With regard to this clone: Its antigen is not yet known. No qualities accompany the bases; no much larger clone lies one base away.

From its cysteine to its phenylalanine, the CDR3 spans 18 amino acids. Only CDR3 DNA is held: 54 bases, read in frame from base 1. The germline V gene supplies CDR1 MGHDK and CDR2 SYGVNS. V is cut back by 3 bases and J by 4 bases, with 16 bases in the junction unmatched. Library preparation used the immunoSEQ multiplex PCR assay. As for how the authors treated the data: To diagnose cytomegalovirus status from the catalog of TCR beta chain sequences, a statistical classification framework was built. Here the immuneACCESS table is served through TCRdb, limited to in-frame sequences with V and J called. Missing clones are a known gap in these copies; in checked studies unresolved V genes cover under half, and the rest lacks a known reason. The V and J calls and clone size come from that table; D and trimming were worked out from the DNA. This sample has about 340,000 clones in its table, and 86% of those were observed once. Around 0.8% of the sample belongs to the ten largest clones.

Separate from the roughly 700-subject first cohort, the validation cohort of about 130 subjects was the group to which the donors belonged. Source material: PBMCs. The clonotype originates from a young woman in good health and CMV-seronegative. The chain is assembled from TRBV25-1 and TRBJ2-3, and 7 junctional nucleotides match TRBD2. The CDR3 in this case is CASSERGSSSIGADTQYF. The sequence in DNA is TGTGCCAGCAGTGAGCGGGGGAGTTCAAGTATAGGCGCAGATACGCAGTATTTT.